This passage covers 32 T cell receptor beta chains from one sample sequenced in a study of blood T cell repertoires in COVID-19. Generated by immunoSEQ multiplex PCR, the TCRdb table keeps only in-frame clones and is missing some. The table has under 250,000 clones, 80% to 90% seen once. The specimen was peripheral blood. The receptors stem from a man older than 75 with acute or convalescent COVID-19.

The J gene is TRBJ2-1, the V gene TRBV18, with a weak D call TRBD2 (6 bases). CDR3 size: 17 residues. Trimming cost V 6 bases and J 7 bases, with 25 bases left between them. Germline CDR1 reads KGHSH; CDR2 reads LQKENI. This chain's CDR3 is CASSHRETIYAVNEQFF. Written as DNA, the CDR3 is TGTGCCAGCTCCCACCGGGAGACAATTTACGCGGTGAATGAGCAGTTCTTC.

This chain links TRBV7-2 with TRBJ2-2, with 10 positions matching TRBD2. With V trimmed by 5 bases and J by 5 bases, 5 bases remained unmatched. The germline gives CDR1 SGHTA, CDR2 FQGNSA. This CDR3 region has 15 residues. The CDR3 is CASSVLAGRTGELFF. DNA of the CDR3: TGTGCCAGCAGCGTACTAGCGGGGAGAACCGGGGAGCTGTTTTTT.

A single count supports this clone. The chain joins TRBV5-5 to TRBJ2-3, with 15 bases that match TRBD2. In germline, CDR1 is SGHKS, CDR2 YYEKEE (reference sequence). CDR3 size: 16 residues. With V trimmed by 2 bases and J by 6 bases, 4 bases remained unmatched. The chain's CDR3 is CASSFGLAGGQDTQYF. Written as DNA, the CDR3 is TGTGCCAGCAGCTTTGGACTAGCGGGGGGGCAGGATACGCAGTATTTT.

This sequence joins TRBV7-2 and TRBJ2-1, with 8 nucleotides matching TRBD2. There are 14 residues in the CDR3. The junction had 4 bases not matched to a gene; V was cut back by 1 base and J by 8 bases. CDR1 SGHTA and CDR2 FQGNSA come from the germline V gene. The chain's CDR3 is CASSLDGRGDEQFF. In DNA form, the CDR3 reads TGTGCCAGCAGCTTAGACGGGAGGGGCGATGAGCAGTTCTTC. Filled out from reference TRBV7-2 and TRBJ2-1, the complete variable domain reads GAGVSQSPSNKVTEKGKDVELRCDPISGHTALYWYRQSLGQGLEFLIYFQGNSAPDKSGLPSDRFSAERTGGSVSTLTIQRTQQEDSAVYLCASSLDGRGDEQFFGPGTRLTVL.

The rearrangement uses TRBV6-6 and TRBJ1-1; D ambiguous. V dropped 6 bases and J dropped 0 bases, with 14 bases sitting between them. The CDR3 covers 15 residues. Germline assignment: CDR1 MNHNY and CDR2 SVGAGI (reference sequence). This CDR3 reads CASSPVGEMNTEAFF. The CDR3 bases are TGTGCCAGCAGCCCCGTGGGCGAGATGAACACTGAAGCTTTCTTT.

The chain recombines TRBV5-5 with TRBJ1-1; no definite D call. The CDR3 has 15 amino acids. The V gene lost 2 bases and the J gene lost 2 bases, with 13 bases spanning the gap. Germline V lookup: CDR1 SGHKS, CDR2 YYEKEE (reference sequence). The CDR3 loop reads CASSFTPSGNTEAFF. The CDR3 DNA sequence: TGTGCCAGCAGCTTCACCCCGTCGGGAAACACTGAAGCTTTCTTT. The whole variable domain, remainder taken from reference TRBV5-5 and TRBJ1-1, is DAGVTQSPTHLIKTRGQQVTLRCSPISGHKSVSWYQQVLGQGPQFIFQYYEKEERGRGNFPDRFSARQFPNYSSELNVNALLLGDSALYLCASSFTPSGNTEAFFGQGTRLTVV.

The V and J genes are TRBV7-2 and TRBJ1-4, with D possibly TRBD1 on 5 matching bases. Germline V gene data show CDR1 as SGHTA and CDR2 as FQGNSA. V shed 5 bases and J shed 16 bases, with 20 bases lying between them. This CDR3 comprises 13 residues. In DNA, the CDR3 is TGTGCCAGCAGCCCATCTGGGGCAGCGAGGCGGTTTTTT. The encoded protein is CASSPSGAARRFF. Full variable domain (remainder filled in from reference TRBV7-2 and TRBJ1-4): GAGVSQSPSNKVTEKGKDVELRCDPISGHTALYWYRQSLGQGLEFLIYFQGNSAPDKSGLPSDRFSAERTGGSVSTLTIQRTQQEDSAVYLCASSPSGAARRFFGSGTQLSVL.

The gene calls are TRBV5-1 and TRBJ1-3; maybe TRBD1 (6 bases). Germline V gene data show CDR1 as SGHRS and CDR2 as YFSETQ. Between the trimmed V and J ends, which lost 2 bases and 4 bases, there was a span of 10 bases. The CDR3 has 14 residues. The CDR3 region has the DNA TGCGCCAGCAGCTTAACAGGACAGGGAAACACCATATATTTT. Its protein is CASSLTGQGNTIYF. The full variable domain, with the rest looked up from reference TRBV5-1 and TRBJ1-3, is KAGVTQTPRYLIKTRGQQVTLSCSPISGHRSVSWYQQTPGQGLQFLFEYFSETQRNKGNFPGRFSGRQFSNSRSEMNVSTLELGDSALYLCASSLTGQGNTIYFGEGSWLTVV.

The chain combines TRBV19 with TRBJ2-2, with D unclear. CDR1 is LNHDA and CDR2 is SQIVND in the germline V gene (reference sequence). Trimming cost V 0 bases and J 1 base, with 6 bases left between them. This CDR3 is built from 15 residues. In nucleotides, the CDR3 is TGTGCCAGTAGTATAGATTTGCGGAACACCGGGGAGCTGTTTTTT. Its protein is CASSIDLRNTGELFF.

This CDR3 is CASSIGRQGGETQYF. The CDR3 DNA reads as TGTGCCAGTAGTATAGGAAGACAGGGTGGAGAGACCCAGTACTTC. This chain links TRBV19 with TRBJ2-5; TRBD1 agrees at 7 bases. The CDR3 has 15 amino acids. The V gene end was trimmed by 1 base and the J gene end by 4 bases; junction bases not matched to a gene: 6. Germline lookup yields CDR1 LNHDA and CDR2 SQIVND (reference sequence).

The V and J genes are TRBV4-2 and TRBJ2-5, with 10 positions matching TRBD2. The trim removed 3 bases at V and 5 bases at J, leaving 6 bases unmatched. Germline CDR1 is LGHNA and CDR2 is YNFKEQ. The CDR3 has 15 residues. CDR3 DNA: TGTGCCAGCAGCCATAGCGGGGGGTTGCGGGAGACCCAGTACTTC. As protein: CASSHSGGLRETQYF.

J is TRBJ1-3 and V is TRBV7-6, with 8 positions matching TRBD1. This CDR3 spans 17 amino acids. Germline V gene data show CDR1 as SGHVS and CDR2 as FNYEAQ. V was pared by 5 bases and J by 4 bases, with 13 bases of the junction left unmatched. The DNA for the CDR3 is TGTGCCAGCAGCAAGGGGACAGGATTAGGGGCGGGAAACACCATATATTTT. This sequence encodes CASSKGTGLGAGNTIYF.

In the case of this clone: The same CDR3 can be traced to other DNA sequences in this sample. The chain employs TRBV6-2 or TRBV6-3 and TRBJ1-2, with D possibly being TRBD1 (5 bases). The CDR3 runs to 14 residues. Germline V gives CDR1 MNHEY, CDR2 SVGEGT. V was clipped by 0 bases and J by 2 bases, with 7 bases between them. This CDR3 reads CASSYSGRNYGYTF. In DNA, the CDR3 is TGTGCCAGCAGTTACTCGGGGCGGAACTATGGCTACACCTTC.

This clone was recorded only once. This chain uses TRBV2 with TRBJ1-5; D is unresolved. This CDR3 comprises 14 residues. Germline assignment: CDR1 SNHLY and CDR2 FYNNEI. V lost 6 bases, J lost 1 base, and 10 bases lay in between. CDR3 nucleotides: TGTGCCAGCAGGGAGGGCTCGAGCAATCAGCCCCAGCATTTT. Translation gives CASREGSSNQPQHF.

V is TRBV28 and J is TRBJ2-3; 10 positions agree with TRBD2. The CDR3 length is 16 residues. The germline V gene encodes CDR1 MDHEN and CDR2 SYDVKM. The ends lost 4 bases at V and 0 bases at J; junction bases unmatched: 4. The DNA of the CDR3 is TGTGCCAGCAGTTCCCCGACTAGCGGGAGCACAGATACGCAGTATTTT. Its protein is CASSSPTSGSTDTQYF. Full variable domain (missing parts from reference TRBV28 and TRBJ2-3): DVKVTQSSRYLVKRTGEKVFLECVQDMDHENMFWYRQDPGLGLRLIYFSYDVKMKEKGDIPEGYSVSREKKERFSLILESASTNQTSMYLCASSSPTSGSTDTQYFGPGTRLTVL.

The V call is TRBV4-1, the J call TRBJ1-4; 7 nucleotides agree with TRBD1. Trimming at V came to 0 bases and at J to 8 bases, leaving 12 bases not matched to a gene. The CDR3 has 17 amino acids. Germline V gene lookup returns CDR1 MGHRA and CDR2 YSYEKL. DNA of the CDR3: TGCGCCAGCAGCCAAGATATTACAGGGACAGTGAAAGAAAAACTGTTTTTT. It codes for CASSQDITGTVKEKLFF.

The chain couples TRBV6-4 to TRBJ2-3; 8 nucleotides agree with TRBD2. The length of the CDR3 is 15 residues. With V trimmed by 6 bases and J by 4 bases, 9 bases remained unmatched. Germline V gives CDR1 MRHNA, CDR2 SNTAGT. CDR3 sequence reads: CASSLFSGGADTQYF. CDR3 DNA sequence: TGTGCCAGCAGCCTCTTCAGCGGGGGCGCAGATACGCAGTATTTT.

The chain employs TRBV6-5 and TRBJ2-7, with 7 positions matching TRBD1. Trimming at V came to 10 bases and at J to 2 bases, leaving 5 bases not matched to a gene. Germline values: CDR1 MNHEY, CDR2 SVGAGI. The CDR3 loop spans 12 amino acids. The CDR3 DNA reads as TGTGCCACTCGGGGACAGACCTACGAGCAGTACTTC. Translating it yields CATRGQTYEQYF.

V and J are TRBV7-2 and TRBJ2-3; 9 nucleotides agree with TRBD2. Germline trimming cut 1 base from V and 1 base from J; bases unmatched to any gene: 3. The CDR3 sequence is 16 residues long. CDR1 and CDR2 (germline): SGHTA, FQGNSA. This CDR3 is CASSLEIAGGTDTQYF. The DNA of the CDR3 is TGTGCCAGCAGCTTAGAAATAGCGGGGGGCACAGATACGCAGTATTTT.

This chain uses TRBV29-1 with TRBJ2-6, with a weak D call TRBD1 (5 bases). The V end was cut by 4 bases, the J end by 1 base, with 5 bases between. Germline V CDR1 and CDR2: SQVTM, ANQGSEA. CDR3 length: 13 residues. CDR3 region: CSVGQSGANVLTF. As DNA, the CDR3 is TGCAGCGTTGGACAGTCTGGGGCCAACGTCCTGACTTTC.

The chain couples TRBV9 to TRBJ2-3; 14 bases line up with TRBD2. J was trimmed by 6 bases and V by 4 bases; bases with no gene match: 4. This CDR3 comprises 15 residues. The germline V gene encodes CDR1 SGDLS and CDR2 YYNGEE. CDR3 nucleotides: TGTGCCAGCAGCCGGGGACTAGCGGGAGTGGATACGCAGTATTTT. It codes for CASSRGLAGVDTQYF.

V is TRBV6-5 and J is TRBJ2-7; 7 bases map to TRBD2. The CDR3 has 12 residues. Trimming took 1 base from V and 7 from J; bases not matched to a gene: 1. In germline, CDR1 is MNHEY, CDR2 SVGAGI. CDR3 in amino acids: CASSYLRGEQYF. The CDR3 region has the DNA TGTGCCAGCAGTTACTTGCGGGGGGAGCAGTACTTC.

The chain is built from TRBV7-2 and TRBJ2-2, with TRBD1 matching over 9 bases. V trimming: 4 bases; J trimming: 3 bases; junction bases outside the gene matches: 6. Germline V gene data show CDR1 as SGHTA and CDR2 as FQGNSA. The CDR3 consists of 16 residues. CDR3 bases: TGTGCCAGCAGCTCGGGACAGGGACTTTACACCGGGGAGCTGTTTTTT. This translates into CASSSGQGLYTGELFF.

The chain recombines TRBV14 with TRBJ1-1, with no clear D. Germline-derived CDR1 and CDR2 are SGHDN and FVKESK. This CDR3 spans 15 amino acids. V was pared by 7 bases and J by 7 bases, with 22 bases between. CDR3 sequence: CASIRDISPTDEAFF. The CDR3, as DNA: TGTGCCAGCATCCGGGATATATCCCCTACAGATGAAGCTTTCTTT.

This sequence joins TRBV18 and TRBJ2-7; no firm D call. V lost 3 bases, J lost 4 bases, and 10 bases lay in between. The V gene's germline CDR1 is KGHSH and CDR2 LQKENI. The CDR3 runs 13 residues. The CDR3 region has the DNA TGTGCCAGCTCACCCACGACTTTGTACGAGCAGTACTTC. Translating it yields CASSPTTLYEQYF.

V gene TRBV21-1 combines with J gene TRBJ1-2; the D call TRBD1 from the table was never checked on the DNA. TRBV21-1 is annotated as a pseudogene. This CDR3 has 15 residues. CDR3 DNA: TGTGCCAGCAGCAAAGCCCGGACAGGGTTGTGTGGCTACACCTTC. Translating gives CASSKARTGLCGYTF.

This clone was observed a single time. The chain couples TRBV19 to TRBJ2-4, with 10 bases fitting TRBD1. Germline values: CDR1 LNHDA, CDR2 SQIVND (reference sequence). V shed 7 bases and J 0 bases; nucleotides not matched to a gene: 3. The CDR3 has 15 residues. The CDR3 nucleotides read TGTGCCAGTAAGTGGACAGGGGGAGCCAAAAACATTCAGTACTTC. Translated, it gives CASKWTGGAKNIQYF. Using reference TRBV19 and TRBJ2-4 for the parts outside the CDR3, the full variable domain is DGGITQSPKYLFRKEGQNVTLSCEQNLNHDAMYWYRQDPGQGLRLIYYSQIVNDFQKGDIAEGYSVSREKKESFPLTVTSAQKNPTAFYLCASKWTGGAKNIQYFGAGTRLSVL.

The chain employs TRBV24-1 and TRBJ2-3, with TRBD2 identical over 9 bases. The CDR3 runs to 16 residues. Germline CDR1 KGHDR, CDR2 SFDVKD. V gave up 3 bases and J gave up 4 bases; unmatched junction bases: 7. CDR3 DNA: TGTGCCACCAGTGATGTAGCGGGAGCCCAACCAGATACGCAGTATTTT. Translating it yields CATSDVAGAQPDTQYF.

The chain uses TRBV5-8 and TRBJ1-2; D gene ambiguous. The CDR3 consists of 15 residues. Between the trimmed V and J ends, which lost 6 bases and 4 bases, there was a span of 19 bases. Germline values: CDR1 SGHTS, CDR2 YDEGEE. The CDR3 coding sequence is TGTGCCAGCACCTACCCTGAGCGGCGGTTCTATGGCTACACCTTC. Encoded protein: CASTYPERRFYGYTF.

The chain recombines TRBV6-5 with TRBJ1-2, with TRBD1 matching over 9 bases. Per germline, CDR1 MNHEY and CDR2 SVGAGI. CDR3 length equals 16 residues. V was clipped by 4 bases and J by 7 bases; unmatched bases: 13. CDR3: CASSWDISGQGSGYTF. Written as DNA, the CDR3 is TGTGCCAGCAGTTGGGATATCTCGGGACAGGGTTCTGGCTACACCTTC.

The V and J genes are TRBV29-1 and TRBJ2-4, with TRBD1 matching over 9 bases. Germline trimming cut 3 bases from V and 0 bases from J; bases unmatched to any gene: 18. The V gene's germline CDR1 is SQVTM and CDR2 ANQGSEA. There are 20 residues in the CDR3. The CDR3 region is CSVDDGGDRALFLAKNIQYF. DNA for the CDR3: TGCAGCGTTGACGACGGAGGGGACAGGGCACTATTTCTAGCCAAAAACATTCAGTACTTC. Filled out from reference TRBV29-1 and TRBJ2-4, the complete variable domain reads SAVISQKPSRDICQRGTSLTIQCQVDSQVTMMFWYRQQPGQSLTLIATANQGSEATYESGFVIDKFPISRPNLTFSTLTVSNMSPEDSSIYLCSVDDGGDRALFLAKNIQYFGAGTRLSVL.

This clone has a single count. V is TRBV7-2 and J is TRBJ2-7; D is perhaps TRBD1 (5 bases). Trimming removed 4 bases at V and 6 bases at J, with 13 bases between. The germline gives CDR1 SGHTA, CDR2 FQGNSA. The CDR3 has 13 amino acids. The CDR3 region is CASSWGTQGEQYF. Here the CDR3 DNA reads TGTGCCAGCAGCTGGGGAACGCAGGGCGAGCAGTACTTC.